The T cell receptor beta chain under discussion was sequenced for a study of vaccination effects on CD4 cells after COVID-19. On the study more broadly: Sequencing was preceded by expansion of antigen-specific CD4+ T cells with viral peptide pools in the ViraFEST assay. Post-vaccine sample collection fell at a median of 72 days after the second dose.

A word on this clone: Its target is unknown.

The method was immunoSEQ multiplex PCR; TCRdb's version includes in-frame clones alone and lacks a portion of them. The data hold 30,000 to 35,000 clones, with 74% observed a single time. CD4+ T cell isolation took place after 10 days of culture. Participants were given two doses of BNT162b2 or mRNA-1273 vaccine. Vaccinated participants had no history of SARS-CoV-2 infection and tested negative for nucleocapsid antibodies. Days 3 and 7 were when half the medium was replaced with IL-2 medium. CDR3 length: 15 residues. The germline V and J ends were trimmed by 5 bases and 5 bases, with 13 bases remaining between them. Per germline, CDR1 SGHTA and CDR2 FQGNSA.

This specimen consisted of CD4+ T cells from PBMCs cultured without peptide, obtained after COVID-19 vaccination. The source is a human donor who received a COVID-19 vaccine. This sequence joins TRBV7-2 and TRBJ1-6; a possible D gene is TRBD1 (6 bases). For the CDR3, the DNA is TGTGCCAGCAGCGCCTGGACAGCTGATAATTCACCCCTCCACTTT. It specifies CASSAWTADNSPLHF.